This T cell receptor beta chain came from a study of blood T cells in healthy people across ages. It was with a sample-barcoded 5' primer and a J-beta primer mix that a second PCR of roughly 6 to 12 cycles was run. With 12 random nucleotides, a template-switch adaptor tagged each individual cDNA molecule. TCRdb recomputed calls from the 5' RACE reads with MiXCR, one row per CDR3 protein. The data show just under 750,000 distinct CDR3 sequences, 22% seen once. The CDR3 runs to 14 residues. Trimming stripped 7 bases from V and 2 bases from J, with 14 bases between. The receptor was isolated from a man aged 70-80 years in good health. V and J are TRBV12-3 or TRBV12-4 and TRBJ1-2; D gene ambiguous. The source material was blood. The CDR3 DNA is TGTGCCAGCACCCCGGGGTCTGCAAACTATGGCTACACCTTC. It codes for CASTPGSANYGYTF.